Sequencing of this T cell receptor (beta chain) was carried out in a study of neurological immune-mediated disorders. Study context: There were roughly 34 multiple sclerosis patients. Of these, around 31 had relapsing-remitting MS and 3 had secondary progressive MS.

Germline values: CDR1 MGHRA, CDR2 YSYEKL. The CDR3 loop spans 15 amino acids. V dropped 4 bases and J dropped 0 bases, with 11 bases sitting between them. TCRdb reanalysed the 5' RACE reads using MiXCR and keeps one entry per CDR3 protein. The table shows 45,000 to 50,000 distinct CDR3 sequences, with around 4.3% occurring only once. Unsorted libraries were generated from 2 million PBMCs. These cells had been stored in RNAlater at -80 C. At least ten counts were recorded for this clonotype. The TCR sequence derives from a woman in her sixties with multiple sclerosis. The sample was PBMCs. The chain links TRBV4-1 to TRBJ2-3, with D perhaps matching TRBD1 (6 bases). The CDR3 coding sequence is TGCGCCAGCAGCCTTGGGACAACTAGCACAGATACGCAGTATTTT. It is translated as CASSLGTTSTDTQYF.